These 13 T cell receptor beta chains came from one sample sequenced in a study of blood T cell repertoires in COVID-19. Some clones are missing from TCRdb's copy, which holds only in-frame ones; the method was immunoSEQ multiplex PCR. The table lists roughly 50,000 clones, roughly 86% of them singletons. The source material was peripheral blood. These receptors were taken from a woman in her sixties or seventies with acute or convalescent COVID-19.

DNA of the CDR3: TGTGCTAGTGGTTTGGTCTGGACAGGGGTAAATTCTGGCTACACCTTC. This codes for CASGLVWTGVNSGYTF. The chain links TRBV12-5 to TRBJ1-2; 9 bases line up with TRBD1. The CDR3 has 16 amino acids. The germline gives CDR1 LGHNT, CDR2 FRNRAP. V lost 0 bases and J lost 7; bases outside the gene matches: 9. The variable domain in full, with the rest retrieved from reference TRBV12-5 and TRBJ1-2, is DARVTQTPRHKVTEMGQEVTMRCQPILGHNTVFWYRQTMMQGLELLAYFRNRAPLDDSGMPKDRFSAEMPDATLATLKIQPSEPRDSAVYFCASGLVWTGVNSGYTFGSGTRLTVV.

In this sample, this clone turned up a few times. The chain combines TRBV28 with TRBJ1-1; D unresolved. Germline assignment: CDR1 MDHEN and CDR2 SYDVKM. The CDR3 spans 14 residues. Trimming took off 5 bases at V and 4 bases at J, with 14 bases between the two ends. The chain's CDR3 is CASSAEPMVTEAFF. The CDR3 DNA sequence: TGTGCCAGCAGTGCCGAGCCGATGGTCACTGAAGCTTTCTTT.

The chain combines TRBV5-1 with TRBJ2-2, with TRBD2 matching over 11 bases. CDR1 SGHRS and CDR2 YFSETQ come from the germline V gene. V lost 1 base to trimming and J lost 3 bases; unmatched junction nucleotides: 5. The CDR3 runs to 17 residues. DNA for the CDR3: TGCGCCAGCAGCTTGACTAGCGGGAGCCCTTACACCGGGGAGCTGTTTTTT. Encoded protein: CASSLTSGSPYTGELFF.

The V gene is TRBV27, the J gene TRBJ2-3; possibly TRBD2 for D (7 bases). The CDR3 sequence is 16 residues long. Trimming left V 5 bases short and J 3 bases short, with 18 bases between. The germline V gene encodes CDR1 MNHEY and CDR2 SMNVEV (reference sequence). The CDR3 coding sequence is TGTGCCAGCAGTAGGAACCGGGGGGCTCGGACAGATACGCAGTATTTT. As protein: CASSRNRGARTDTQYF.

The chain has TRBV28 and TRBJ1-5, with D perhaps matching TRBD1 (5 bases). V was shortened by 3 bases and J by 3 bases, with 9 bases between the two germline ends. Per germline, CDR1 MDHEN and CDR2 SYDVKM. This CDR3 has 14 amino acids. DNA of the CDR3: TGTGCCAGCAGTTTGTCAGGGCCCAATCAGCCCCAGCATTTT. Translation gives CASSLSGPNQPQHF.

This clone was detected once. The chain uses TRBV6-2 or TRBV6-3 and TRBJ2-3; D uncertain. Germline assignment: CDR1 MNHEY and CDR2 SVGEGT. This CDR3 comprises 12 residues. V lost 6 bases and J lost 5, with 9 bases in between. CDR3 loop: CASSMTQDTQYF. CDR3 coding DNA: TGTGCCAGCAGCATGACTCAAGATACGCAGTATTTT.

The sample holds one count of this clone. The rearrangement uses TRBV7-8 and TRBJ2-5, with a weak D call TRBD1 (5 bases). Germline V gives CDR1 SGHVS, CDR2 FQNEAQ. The V and J ends lost 2 bases and 2 bases respectively, with 12 bases between them. The CDR3 loop spans 15 amino acids. The CDR3 bases are TGTGCCAGCAGCTTATTAAGACAGCCACAAGAGACCCAGTACTTC. It codes for CASSLLRQPQETQYF.

The chain uses TRBV9 and TRBJ1-2, with 9 bases aligning to TRBD1. Losses at the gene ends were 3 bases for V and 8 bases for J; bases not matched to a gene: 11. Germline V gene sequence: CDR1 SGDLS, CDR2 YYNGEE. This CDR3 has 15 residues. CDR3 coding DNA: TGTGCCAGCAGCGGGGGACAGGGAACCTTTGTGGGCTACACCTTC. It specifies CASSGGQGTFVGYTF.

V gene TRBV6-5 combines with J gene TRBJ2-1; 10 bases are shared with TRBD2. This CDR3 region has 15 residues. Trimming cost V 6 bases and J 7 bases; bases outside gene matches: 9. Germline loops: CDR1 MNHEY, CDR2 SVGAGI. CDR3 in DNA: TGTGCCAGCAGACCTCGACTAGCGGGTTCGAATGAGCAGTTCTTC. This sequence encodes CASRPRLAGSNEQFF.

The chain combines TRBV6-5 with TRBJ2-1; 10 bases are shared with TRBD1. The CDR3 has 14 amino acids. V lost 7 bases to trimming and J lost 9 bases; unmatched junction nucleotides: 9. Germline V gene lookup returns CDR1 MNHEY and CDR2 SVGAGI. The CDR3, as DNA: TGTGCCAGCACCCCAGGGACAGGGGCAGGTGAGCAGTTCTTC. The encoded protein is CASTPGTGAGEQFF.

The chain employs TRBV11-2 and TRBJ2-3; 13 bases match TRBD2. Germline V lookup: CDR1 SGHAT, CDR2 FQNNGV. The V segment lost 4 bases and the J segment 2 bases; nucleotides outside the gene matches: 6. The CDR3 contains 17 residues. The CDR3 DNA follows: TGTGCCAGCAGCTGGCCGACTAGCGGGGGGATCACAGATACGCAGTATTTT. It is translated as CASSWPTSGGITDTQYF.

The chain has TRBV7-8 and TRBJ1-4; D not certain. With 3 bases removed from V and 13 bases from J, the gap between germline ends came to 9 bases. There are 11 residues in the CDR3. Germline lookup yields CDR1 SGHVS and CDR2 FQNEAQ. The CDR3 is CASSLEEGLFF. The CDR3 DNA sequence: TGTGCCAGCAGCTTGGAGGAAGGACTGTTTTTT.

The CDR3 nucleotides are TGTGCCACCAGCAGAGTCGAGACAGGGGCTGGAGGCTACACCTTC. This translates into CATSRVETGAGGYTF. V and J are TRBV15 and TRBJ1-2; TRBD1 aligns across 8 bases. J gave up 8 bases and V 1 base, and 9 bases lay outside the gene matches. CDR3 length: 15 amino acids. Germline V gene lookup returns CDR1 LNHNV and CDR2 YYDKDF (reference sequence).